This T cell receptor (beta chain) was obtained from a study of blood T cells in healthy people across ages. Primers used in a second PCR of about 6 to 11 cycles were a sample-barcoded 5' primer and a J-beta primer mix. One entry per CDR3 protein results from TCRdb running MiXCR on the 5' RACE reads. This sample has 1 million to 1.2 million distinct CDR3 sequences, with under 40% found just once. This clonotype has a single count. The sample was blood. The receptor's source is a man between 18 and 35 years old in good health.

For the CDR3, the DNA is TGCAGTGCTAGACAGGGGCTTCGCACAGATACGCAGTATTTT. Translation: CSARQGLRTDTQYF. This chain connects TRBV20-1 to TRBJ2-3, with D tentatively TRBD1 (6 bases). Trimming shortened V by 2 bases and J by 1 base, and 10 bases separated the two germline ends. The V gene's germline CDR1 is DFQATT and CDR2 SNEGSKA (reference sequence). CDR3 length equals 14 residues.